These 5 T cell receptor beta chains were all obtained from the same sample, sequenced in a study of blood T cell repertoires in COVID-19. Data came from immunoSEQ multiplex PCR; TCRdb stores just in-frame clones and leaves some out. The sample gives about 140,000 clones, 75% to 85% of which show up once; approximately 5% is in the top ten. The sequenced sample was peripheral blood. These TCRs come from a woman aged 45-60 years with acute or convalescent COVID-19.

The rearrangement links TRBV5-1 to TRBJ2-7, with 8 bases matching TRBD1. V was pared by 4 bases and J by 2 bases, with 8 bases of the junction left unmatched. This CDR3 contains 15 residues. The germline V gene encodes CDR1 SGHRS and CDR2 YFSETQ. This CDR3 reads CASSLLGTGAYEQYF. Here the CDR3 DNA reads TGCGCCAGCAGCCTTCTCGGGACAGGTGCCTACGAGCAGTACTTC.

V gene TRBV6-5 combines with J gene TRBJ1-2, with D possibly being TRBD1 (5 bases). CDR3 size: 15 residues. Germline CDR1 MNHEY, CDR2 SVGAGI. Trimming took off 5 bases at V and 5 bases at J, with 18 bases between the two ends. The CDR3 coding sequence is TGTGCCAGCAGTCCAAAGGGGCAGCAGCTTTATGGCTACACCTTC. Protein: CASSPKGQQLYGYTF.

This chain connects TRBV27 to TRBJ1-2, with D perhaps matching TRBD1 (6 bases). Germline CDR1 is MNHEY and CDR2 is SMNVEV (reference sequence). The V end lost 0 bases, the J end lost 8 bases, and 16 bases lay between the germline ends. This CDR3 is 15 amino acids long. The DNA for the CDR3 is TGTGCCAGCAGTTTATCAGGGCGGGGGGCGGGCGGCTACACCTTC. The encoded protein is CASSLSGRGAGGYTF.

The rearrangement joins TRBV12-3 or TRBV12-4 to TRBJ1-4; D is undetermined. The V and J ends lost 2 bases and 14 bases respectively, with 9 bases between them. This CDR3 is built from 11 residues. CDR3 coding DNA: TGTGCCAGCAGTTTATCACAGTACCTGTTTTTT. Protein product: CASSLSQYLFF.

The rearrangement joins TRBV7-2 to TRBJ1-4, with 8 bases lining up with TRBD1. V was pared by 5 bases and J by 6 bases, with 11 bases of the junction left unmatched. The CDR3 extends over 16 amino acids. Germline V gene data show CDR1 as SGHTA and CDR2 as FQGNSA. This CDR3 reads CASSQDGTGGYEKLFF. As DNA, the CDR3 is TGTGCCAGCAGCCAAGACGGGACAGGAGGGTATGAAAAACTGTTTTTT.